A single sample gave rise to the 31 T cell receptor beta chains below, sequenced in a study of shared clonotypes between healthy human individuals. Naive CD8 populations comprised CD45RO-negative cells positively selected for CCR7, excluding terminally differentiated effector memory CD45RA+ cells. Profiled with immunoSEQ multiplex PCR; TCRdb holds only in-frame clones, not every one. In the table there are fewer than 700,000 clones, 85% to 95% of which are singletons. The sample taken for sequencing was naive CD8+ T cells sorted from blood. The source is a woman aged 25 to 39 in good health.

Points on this clone: The sample has other DNA sequences that encode this CDR3 too. The V call is TRBV27, the J call TRBJ2-6; D is perhaps TRBD2 (6 bases). CDR1 MNHEY and CDR2 SMNVEV come from the germline V gene (reference sequence). The CDR3 is 16 residues long. V dropped 0 bases and J dropped 2 bases, with 8 bases sitting between them. The CDR3 nucleotides read TGTGCCAGCAGTTTATCACCGGGAGCTGGGGCCAACGTCCTGACTTTC. Translation: CASSLSPGAGANVLTF.

The chain recombines TRBV28 with TRBJ2-1; tentatively, D is TRBD2 (5 bases). Trimming took off 5 bases at V and 12 bases at J, with 17 bases between the two ends. The CDR3 sequence is 13 residues long. Germline V gives CDR1 MDHEN, CDR2 SYDVKM. CDR3 sequence (DNA): TGTGCCAGCAGTCCGCGTCGAGGGCGCGGGCAGTTCTTC. Encoded protein: CASSPRRGRGQFF.

In its sample, this clone was seen once. The J gene is TRBJ2-7, the V gene TRBV27; D gene ambiguous. The CDR3 totals 12 residues. Trimming cost V 6 bases and J 7 bases, with 13 bases left between them. Germline CDR1 MNHEY, CDR2 SMNVEV (reference sequence). CDR3 nucleotides: TGTGCCAGCAGCTTACCGCGAAGGGAGCAGTACTTC. It is translated as CASSLPRREQYF.

The rearrangement uses TRBV11-2 and TRBJ2-7; D is possibly TRBD2 (5 bases). CDR3 length equals 14 residues. Germline V gene lookup returns CDR1 SGHAT and CDR2 FQNNGV. The V end was cut by 5 bases, the J end by 2 bases, with 13 bases between. This CDR3 is CASSLTSGTYEQYF. DNA of the CDR3: TGTGCCAGCAGCCTCACCTCGGGGACCTACGAGCAGTACTTC.

J is TRBJ2-5 and V is TRBV2; the match to TRBD2 covers 13 bases. CDR1 is SNHLY, CDR2 FYNNEI, per germline. This CDR3 has 16 residues. With 3 bases clipped from V and 2 bases from J, the junction kept 3 bases outside the gene matches. The CDR3 nucleotides are TGTGCCAGCAGTGATATGGGACTAGCGGGACAAGAGACCCAGTACTTC. Protein product: CASSDMGLAGQETQYF.

This chain links TRBV10-1 with TRBJ2-3; TRBD2 agrees at 16 bases. The CDR3 consists of 18 residues. The germline gives CDR1 WNHNN, CDR2 SYGVQD (reference sequence). V shed 0 bases, J shed 4 bases, and the junction held 4 bases outside the gene matches. The CDR3 here is CASSESGTSGRESDTQYF. Written as DNA, the CDR3 is TGCGCCAGCAGTGAGTCTGGGACTAGCGGGAGGGAGTCAGATACGCAGTATTTT.

V is TRBV9 and J is TRBJ1-1, with 9 positions matching TRBD1. Germline CDR1 SGDLS, CDR2 YYNGEE. This CDR3 region has 13 residues. The J segment lost 7 bases and the V segment lost 5 bases, leaving 6 bases of the junction unmatched. The CDR3 DNA is TGTGCCAGCAGAGAACCGGGACAGGGTGAAGCTTTCTTT. It yields the protein CASREPGQGEAFF.

The rearrangement links TRBV9 to TRBJ2-1; TRBD1 aligns across 7 bases. This CDR3 contains 14 residues. Germline V gene lookup returns CDR1 SGDLS and CDR2 YYNGEE. Trimming removed 2 bases from V and 2 bases from J; junction bases left unmatched: 1. CDR3 amino acids: CASSVDRTYNEQFF. The CDR3 nucleotides read TGTGCCAGCAGCGTGGACAGGACCTACAATGAGCAGTTCTTC.

This clone was seen only a few times. The J gene is TRBJ2-7, the V gene TRBV4-2; no clear D gene. The CDR3 is made up of 13 amino acids. The V and J ends lost 0 bases and 3 bases respectively, with 6 bases between them. Germline V lookup: CDR1 LGHNA, CDR2 YNFKEQ. CDR3 coding DNA: TGTGCCAGCAGCCAAGAATCGATCTACGAGCAGTACTTC. Its protein is CASSQESIYEQYF.

For the CDR3, the DNA is TGTGCCAGCAGTTCTGGGACAGGGGGCGCGGAGACCCAGTACTTC. This gives the protein CASSSGTGGAETQYF. The rearrangement joins TRBV28 to TRBJ2-5, with 12 bases fitting TRBD1. The junction had 5 bases not matched to a gene; V was cut back by 4 bases and J by 5 bases. The CDR3 spans 15 residues. Germline V gene lookup returns CDR1 MDHEN and CDR2 SYDVKM.

The chain couples TRBV27 to TRBJ2-1, with unresolved D. Looked up from germline, CDR1 is MNHEY and CDR2 is SMNVEV (reference sequence). The CDR3 totals 14 residues. V was clipped by 2 bases and J by 9 bases, with 14 bases between them. The CDR3 DNA reads TGTGCCAGCAGTTTAGCCTCTACACACACTGAGCAGTTCTTC. It encodes CASSLASTHTEQFF.

The chain links TRBV28 to TRBJ2-7; TRBD1 agrees at 8 bases. J lost 0 bases, V lost 8 bases, and 9 bases had no gene match. This CDR3 is built from 15 residues. Germline V lookup: CDR1 MDHEN, CDR2 SYDVKM. The CDR3 here is CASDLGQGISYEQYF. The DNA of the CDR3 is TGTGCCAGCGACCTAGGACAGGGAATCTCCTACGAGCAGTACTTC. Looking up the rest from reference TRBV28 and TRBJ2-7 gives the full variable domain: DVKVTQSSRYLVKRTGEKVFLECVQDMDHENMFWYRQDPGLGLRLIYFSYDVKMKEKGDIPEGYSVSREKKERFSLILESASTNQTSMYLCASDLGQGISYEQYFGPGTRLTVT.

The rearrangement uses TRBV27 and TRBJ2-3; 9 bases agree with TRBD1. The CDR3 is 16 residues long. The V segment lost 6 bases and the J segment 2 bases; nucleotides outside the gene matches: 9. From germline, CDR1 is MNHEY and CDR2 SMNVEV (reference sequence). This chain's CDR3 is CASRDTGTGITDTQYF. DNA for the CDR3: TGTGCCAGCAGAGATACCGGGACAGGGATCACAGATACGCAGTATTTT.

This chain uses TRBV29-1 with TRBJ1-2, with 7 bases fitting TRBD1. V was clipped by 4 bases and J by 4 bases; unmatched bases: 6. The CDR3 runs to 13 residues. Germline lookup yields CDR1 SQVTM and CDR2 ANQGSEA. In nucleotides, the CDR3 is TGCAGCGTTGGTGGGACAGAGCCCTATGGCTACACCTTC. Translating gives CSVGGTEPYGYTF.

This clone appeared once. The chain employs TRBV27 and TRBJ2-7; 7 bases map to TRBD2. CDR3 length equals 14 residues. Germline values: CDR1 MNHEY, CDR2 SMNVEV (reference sequence). V shed 5 bases and J 5 bases; nucleotides not matched to a gene: 9. CDR3 DNA sequence: TGTGCCAGCAGTCCCAGACTAGCCTTCCACGAGCAGTACTTC. Its protein product is CASSPRLAFHEQYF.

V and J are TRBV27 and TRBJ2-7; the D gene is possibly TRBD2 (6 bases). Trimming left V 2 bases short and J 0 bases short, with 11 bases between. The germline V gene encodes CDR1 MNHEY and CDR2 SMNVEV (reference sequence). There are 15 residues in the CDR3. CDR3 region: CASSLAGPSSYEQYF. The CDR3 DNA follows: TGTGCCAGCAGTTTAGCGGGACCCAGCTCCTACGAGCAGTACTTC.

This clone appeared once. The V and J genes are TRBV2 and TRBJ2-1; D call uncertain. Germline values: CDR1 SNHLY, CDR2 FYNNEI. The CDR3 extends over 11 amino acids. V lost 6 bases and J 8 bases, leaving 8 bases between the germline ends. CDR3 region: CASRERHEQFF. The CDR3 DNA reads TGTGCCAGCAGGGAAAGGCATGAGCAGTTCTTC.

The CDR3 protein is CASSLAEAATQYF. CDR3 coding DNA: TGTGCCAGCAGCTTGGCCGAGGCTGCTACGCAGTATTTT. The chain is built from TRBV5-6 and TRBJ2-3; no firm D call. The germline V gene encodes CDR1 SGHDT and CDR2 YYEEEE. Trimming pared 0 bases from V and 8 bases from J, leaving 10 bases between. The CDR3 length is 13 residues.

The chain combines TRBV5-6 with TRBJ2-5, with 7 bases aligning to TRBD1. CDR3 length: 15 amino acids. The V gene's germline CDR1 is SGHDT and CDR2 YYEEEE. J lost 2 bases, V lost 1 base, and 5 bases had no gene match. The CDR3 DNA reads as TGTGCCAGCAGCTTGAGGGGGCGTTGGCAAGAGACCCAGTACTTC. This encodes CASSLRGRWQETQYF.

The chain employs TRBV6-5 and TRBJ2-1; 13 nucleotides agree with TRBD2. The V segment lost 4 bases and the J segment 5 bases; nucleotides outside the gene matches: 2. Germline lookup yields CDR1 MNHEY and CDR2 SVGAGI. CDR3 length: 15 amino acids. The CDR3 is CASSSGLAGNNEQFF. The CDR3 coding sequence is TGTGCCAGCAGTTCGGGACTAGCGGGAAACAATGAGCAGTTCTTC.

The rearrangement uses TRBV7-9 and TRBJ1-1; D gene unclear. CDR1 and CDR2 (germline): SEHNR, FQNEAQ (reference sequence). V lost 1 base and J lost 4, with 10 bases in between. The CDR3 has 14 amino acids. CDR3 DNA sequence: TGTGCCAGCAGCTTAGACTGGGGAACCACTGAAGCTTTCTTT. Translating it yields CASSLDWGTTEAFF.

This clone came up once. The rearrangement joins TRBV15 to TRBJ2-2; D not certain. Trimming left V 5 bases short and J 6 bases short, with 7 bases between. The CDR3 sequence is 12 residues long. Germline V gene sequence: CDR1 LNHNV, CDR2 YYDKDF (reference sequence). CDR3 sequence: CATSGRSGELFF. CDR3 DNA: TGTGCCACCAGCGGTCGTTCCGGGGAGCTGTTTTTT.

This clone was seen a few times. The chain has TRBV28 and TRBJ1-5; no definite D call. CDR3 length equals 13 residues. Germline assignment: CDR1 MDHEN and CDR2 SYDVKM. V was pared by 6 bases and J by 7 bases, with 13 bases between. The CDR3 is CASSRSGVQPQHF. DNA of the CDR3: TGTGCCAGCAGCCGTTCCGGGGTCCAGCCCCAGCATTTT. The variable domain in full, completed from reference TRBV28 and TRBJ1-5, reads DVKVTQSSRYLVKRTGEKVFLECVQDMDHENMFWYRQDPGLGLRLIYFSYDVKMKEKGDIPEGYSVSREKKERFSLILESASTNQTSMYLCASSRSGVQPQHFGDGTRLSIL.

The chain carries TRBV11-2 and TRBJ2-5; 7 nucleotides match TRBD1. The V segment lost 1 base and the J segment 3 bases; nucleotides outside the gene matches: 5. Looked up from germline, CDR1 is SGHAT and CDR2 is FQNNGV. The CDR3 covers 15 residues. Written as DNA, the CDR3 is TGTGCCAGCAGCTTAGTATTGGGGACAGAAGAGACCCAGTACTTC. Translation: CASSLVLGTEETQYF.

The genes are TRBV5-6 and TRBJ2-3; 13 bases align to TRBD2. Germline V gene lookup returns CDR1 SGHDT and CDR2 YYEEEE. The ends lost 0 bases at V and 6 bases at J; junction bases unmatched: 4. This CDR3 has 16 residues. The CDR3 sequence: CASSLGTSGRRDTQYF. CDR3 nucleotide sequence: TGTGCCAGCAGCTTGGGGACTAGCGGGAGAAGGGATACGCAGTATTTT.

The J gene is TRBJ2-7, the V gene TRBV27; D is perhaps TRBD1 (6 bases). CDR1 and CDR2 from the germline V gene are MNHEY and SMNVEV (reference sequence). The V end lost 6 bases, the J end lost 1 base, and 7 bases lay between the germline ends. The CDR3 runs to 12 residues. The CDR3 reads CASSGQSYEQYF. In DNA, the CDR3 is TGTGCCAGCAGCGGACAGTCCTACGAGCAGTACTTC.

The V and J genes are TRBV13 and TRBJ2-3; 11 nucleotides line up with TRBD2. The CDR3 is made up of 15 amino acids. Germline loops: CDR1 PRHDT, CDR2 FYEKMQ (reference sequence). The J segment lost 4 bases and the V segment lost 4 bases, leaving 4 bases of the junction unmatched. The CDR3 bases are TGTGCCAGCAGCTCTAGCGGGAGGAGCCCAGATACGCAGTATTTT. It yields the protein CASSSSGRSPDTQYF.

This chain connects TRBV30 to TRBJ2-7, with 10 bases matching TRBD2. CDR3 length: 14 residues. V lost 2 bases and J lost 3; bases outside the gene matches: 4. Per germline, CDR1 GTSNPN and CDR2 SVGIG (reference sequence). CDR3 in DNA: TGTGCCTGGAGTCAGCGGGAGGGCTTCTACGAGCAGTACTTC. It specifies CAWSQREGFYEQYF.

The rearrangement uses TRBV2 and TRBJ1-1; D is unresolved. Per germline, CDR1 SNHLY and CDR2 FYNNEI. The V end was cut by 7 bases, the J end by 6 bases, with 21 bases between. The CDR3 extends over 15 amino acids. DNA for the CDR3: TGTGCCAGCACCCCCCTCCTAGGACCGCGGGCTGAAGCTTTCTTT. Translation: CASTPLLGPRAEAFF.

The chain recombines TRBV28 with TRBJ2-7, with TRBD1 matching over 7 bases. The CDR3 is 19 residues long. CDR1 and CDR2 from the germline V gene are MDHEN and SYDVKM. The J segment lost 3 bases and the V segment lost 3 bases, leaving 20 bases of the junction unmatched. This CDR3 reads CASSFPRQGTGKSDYEQYF. Written as DNA, the CDR3 is TGTGCCAGCAGTTTCCCTCGACAGGGCACGGGAAAGAGCGACTACGAGCAGTACTTC.

The rearrangement uses TRBV19 and TRBJ2-5, with 13 bases aligning to TRBD2. The end of the DNA aligns better with TRBJ2-7, so the J call may be wrong. There are 15 residues in the CDR3. Germline V gives CDR1 LNHDA, CDR2 SQIVND (reference sequence). DNA for the CDR3: TGTGCCAGTAGTAGACCGGGACTAGCGGGATACGAGCAGTACTTC. It yields the protein CASSRPGLAGYEQYF.